This T cell receptor (beta chain) was observed in a study of T-cell reconstitution after alpha-beta-depleted transplantation in children. Study-level results: Counts and diversity of T cells one year after transplant came mostly from newly produced T cells. Surviving recipient T cells and thymic progenitors underlay high day-60 TCRbeta diversity in some patients. Several hundred expanded graft clones reportedly gave rise to the alpha-beta T cells present about two months after transplant.

This clonotype was counted many times. The antigen remains undetermined. Per the germline V gene, CDR1 is MDHEN and CDR2 is SYDVKM. This CDR3 spans 13 amino acids. V shed 3 bases and J shed 8 bases, with 11 bases lying between them. For TCRbeta, the library was prepared with unique molecular identifiers. One entry per CDR3 protein results from TCRdb running MiXCR on the PCR reads. The sample shows 90,000 to 130,000 distinct CDR3 sequences, 5.5% to 6.5% of them seen only once. The sequence derives from a male patient between 2 and 9 years old who had a stem cell transplant for acute lymphoblastic leukemia, so the T cells may come from the graft donor. The chain is built from TRBV28 and TRBJ2-4, with D possibly TRBD2 on 5 matching bases. The sample consisted of PBMCs, mostly from graft donor cells, taken 360 days after TCRalphabeta/CD19-depleted stem cell transplant. The CDR3: CASSFIGEDIQYF. CDR3 sequence (DNA): TGTGCCAGCAGTTTCATCGGGGAAGACATTCAGTACTTC.